This T cell receptor beta chain came from a study of spatial heterogeneity in lung cancer. Study at large: Alpha-chain sequences were consistently detected less often than beta-chain sequences. Study-wide findings and caveats: One measure, the expanded intratumoral alpha and beta TCR count, tracked tumor mutation counts. Ubiquitous and regional expanded TCR counts tracked ubiquitous and regional nonsynonymous mutations, respectively.

Stated time point: sample taken at primary tumor resection. Unsorted whole RNA samples from tumor, nontumor lung or frozen PBMC were sequenced. CDR3 length: 15 amino acids. The V and J ends lost 9 bases and 1 base, in that order; junction bases with no gene match: 6. Per the germline V gene, CDR1 is LNHDA and CDR2 is SQIVND (reference sequence). Every individual TCR cDNA molecule carried its own unique molecular identifier, which allowed correction of PCR and sequencing errors. MiXCR, run by TCRdb on the 5' RACE reads, gives a single entry per CDR3 protein. The sample has 6,500 to 8,000 distinct CDR3 sequences; around 3.2% are singletons. In its sample, this clonotype is medium-sized. The antigen remains undetermined.

Sequencing was performed on lung tumor tissue, taken at surgery. The chain has TRBV19 and TRBJ1-1, with 12 positions matching TRBD1. The receptor was isolated from a male donor with early-stage non-small cell lung cancer. This CDR3 is CASGDRGRGNTEAFF. Written as DNA, the CDR3 is TGTGCCAGCGGGGACAGGGGGCGCGGGAACACTGAAGCTTTCTTT. Based on the CDR3 plus reference TRBV19 and TRBJ1-1, the full variable domain is DGGITQSPKYLFRKEGQNVTLSCEQNLNHDAMYWYRQDPGQGLRLIYYSQIVNDFQKGDIAEGYSVSREKKESFPLTVTSAQKNPTAFYLCASGDRGRGNTEAFFGQGTRLTVV.